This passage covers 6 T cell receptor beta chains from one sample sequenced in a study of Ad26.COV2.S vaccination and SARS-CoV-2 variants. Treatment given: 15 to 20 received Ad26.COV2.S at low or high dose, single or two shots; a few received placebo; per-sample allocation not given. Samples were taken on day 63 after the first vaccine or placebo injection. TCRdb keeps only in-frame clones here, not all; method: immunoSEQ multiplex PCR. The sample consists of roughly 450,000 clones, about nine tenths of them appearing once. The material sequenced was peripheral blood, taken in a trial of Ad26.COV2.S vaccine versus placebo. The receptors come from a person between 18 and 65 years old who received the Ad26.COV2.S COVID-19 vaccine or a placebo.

Here the CDR3 DNA reads TGTGCCAGCAGGGCAGGGACGGCCGATGAGTCCAATAATCGCAATGAGCAGTTCTTC. Translation gives CASRAGTADESNNRNEQFF. This chain joins TRBV27 and TRBJ2-1, with D possibly called TRBD1 or TRBD2 (5 bases each). Germline V gene data show CDR1 as MNHEY and CDR2 as SMNVEV (reference sequence). Trimming cost V 6 bases and J 6 bases, with 30 bases left between them. The CDR3 contains 19 residues.

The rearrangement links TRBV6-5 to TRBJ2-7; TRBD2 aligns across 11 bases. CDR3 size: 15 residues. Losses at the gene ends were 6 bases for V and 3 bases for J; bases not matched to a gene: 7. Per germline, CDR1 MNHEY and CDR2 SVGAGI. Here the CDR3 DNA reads TGTGCCAGCAGACTACTAGCGGGAGTTTTCTACGAGCAGTACTTC. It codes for CASRLLAGVFYEQYF.

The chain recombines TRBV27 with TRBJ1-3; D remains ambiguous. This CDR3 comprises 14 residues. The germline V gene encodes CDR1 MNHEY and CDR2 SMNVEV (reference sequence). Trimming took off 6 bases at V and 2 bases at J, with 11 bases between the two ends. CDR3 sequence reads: CASRGGGTGNTIYF. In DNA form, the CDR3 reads TGTGCCAGCAGAGGAGGAGGGACTGGAAACACCATATATTTT.

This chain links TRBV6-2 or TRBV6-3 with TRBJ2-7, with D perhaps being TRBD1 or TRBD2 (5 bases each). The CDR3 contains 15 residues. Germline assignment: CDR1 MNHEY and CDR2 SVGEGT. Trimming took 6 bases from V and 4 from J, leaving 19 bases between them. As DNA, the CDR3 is TGTGCCAGCAGCCCAAGGGCAGGGACCCTATACGAGCAGTACTTC. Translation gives CASSPRAGTLYEQYF.

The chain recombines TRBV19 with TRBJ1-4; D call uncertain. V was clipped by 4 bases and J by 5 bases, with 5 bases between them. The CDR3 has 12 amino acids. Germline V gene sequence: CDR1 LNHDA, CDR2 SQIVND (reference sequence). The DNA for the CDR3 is TGTGCCAGTAGTACCTTAAATGAAAAACTGTTTTTT. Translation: CASSTLNEKLFF.

CDR3 DNA sequence: TGTGCCAGCAGTTACTCCCGTAACAATCAGCCCCAGCATTTT. As protein: CASSYSRNNQPQHF. The V gene is TRBV6-2 or TRBV6-3, the J gene TRBJ1-5; D remains ambiguous. The CDR3 is 14 residues long. Germline V lookup: CDR1 MNHEY, CDR2 SVGEGT. Trimming took off 0 bases at V and 3 bases at J, with 6 bases between the two ends.